Presented here are 20 T cell receptor beta chains from one specimen sequenced in a study of somatic mutations in cytotoxic T cells in rheumatoid arthritis. Profiled with immunoSEQ multiplex PCR; TCRdb holds only in-frame clones, not every one. Of approximately 24,000 clones in the sample, approximately 73% were seen once. The sample taken for sequencing was CD8+ T cells sorted from blood. The receptors were sampled from a woman aged 18-30 years in good health.

This clone was picked up one time. CDR3 region: CASSVGTLYEQYF. CDR3 nucleotide sequence: TGTGCCAGCAGCGTGGGTACTCTGTACGAGCAGTACTTC. The genes are TRBV9 and TRBJ2-7, with D unresolved. The germline gives CDR1 SGDLS, CDR2 YYNGEE. V gave up 2 bases and J gave up 4 bases, with 10 bases separating them. The CDR3 covers 13 residues.

CDR3 sequence reads: CASSLAGTEAEQYF. The DNA of the CDR3 is TGTGCCAGCAGCTTAGCGGGGACGGAGGCAGAGCAGTACTTC. The chain combines TRBV7-8 with TRBJ2-7; D could derive from TRBD1 or TRBD2 (5 bases each). CDR1 and CDR2 (germline): SGHVS, FQNEAQ. V was trimmed by 0 bases and J by 7 bases, leaving 13 bases between them. The CDR3 contains 14 residues.

This sequence joins TRBV10-1 and TRBJ1-1; a possible D gene is TRBD1 (5 bases). The germline V gene encodes CDR1 WNHNN and CDR2 SYGVQD (reference sequence). The CDR3 totals 14 residues. Trimming removed 4 bases at V and 0 bases at J, with 9 bases between. The CDR3 DNA is TGCGCCAGCAGTGGGGGCAGCATGAACACTGAAGCTTTCTTT. Protein: CASSGGSMNTEAFF.

This chain connects TRBV7-9 to TRBJ2-1, with 8 bases fitting TRBD1. This CDR3 spans 14 amino acids. V trimming: 7 bases; J trimming: 5 bases; junction bases outside the gene matches: 7. Germline V gene lookup returns CDR1 SEHNR and CDR2 FQNEAQ (reference sequence). The CDR3 loop is CASTDRVGDNEQFF. CDR3 nucleotide sequence: TGTGCCAGCACGGACAGGGTAGGGGACAATGAGCAGTTCTTC.

The V gene is TRBV28, the J gene TRBJ1-1; 7 bases line up with TRBD1. CDR3 size: 16 residues. CDR1 is MDHEN and CDR2 is SYDVKM in the germline V gene. With V trimmed by 6 bases and J by 7 bases, 17 bases remained unmatched. The CDR3 region is CASSVTSGGAPLEAFF. CDR3 in DNA: TGTGCCAGCAGCGTAACCTCAGGGGGGGCCCCCCTTGAAGCTTTCTTT.

This clone showed up just a few times. The rearrangement links TRBV28 to TRBJ2-7, with D perhaps assigned TRBD1 or TRBD2 (5 bases each). In germline, CDR1 is MDHEN, CDR2 SYDVKM. V was clipped by 5 bases and J by 3 bases, with 11 bases between them. This CDR3 spans 13 amino acids. In DNA, the CDR3 is TGTGCCAGCAGTCCTCCGGGGCACTACGAGCAGTACGTC. It encodes CASSPPGHYEQYV.

This chain connects TRBV28 to TRBJ2-7, with D possibly matching TRBD1 (6 bases). Germline V lookup: CDR1 MDHEN, CDR2 SYDVKM. V lost 4 bases and J 2 bases, leaving 15 bases between the germline ends. CDR3 size: 15 residues. The CDR3 DNA reads TGTGCCAGCAGTTATAAGGGGGATCCGACCTACGAGCAGTACTTC. Translating it yields CASSYKGDPTYEQYF.

The genes are TRBV27 and TRBJ1-4, with 7 positions matching TRBD1. This CDR3 has 15 residues. V dropped 4 bases and J dropped 8; count of bases not matched to a gene: 10. Germline V gene sequence: CDR1 MNHEY, CDR2 SMNVEV (reference sequence). The CDR3 reads CASSWAGGSGEKLFF. CDR3 bases: TGTGCCAGCAGTTGGGCAGGGGGATCCGGGGAAAAACTGTTTTTT.

This clone came up a few times. The V gene is TRBV28, the J gene TRBJ1-1; a weak D match, TRBD1 (5 bases). The CDR3 runs 15 residues. V was shortened by 6 bases and J by 6 bases, with 20 bases between the two germline ends. Germline assignment: CDR1 MDHEN and CDR2 SYDVKM. CDR3 nucleotides: TGTGCCAGCAGCTCCCCCAGGCAGGGACTACCTGAAGCTTTCTTT. Residues: CASSSPRQGLPEAFF.

The chain links TRBV6-6 to TRBJ2-7; weak D call: TRBD2 (6 bases). The CDR3 has 12 amino acids. V lost 2 bases and J 5 bases, leaving 7 bases between the germline ends. Looked up from germline, CDR1 is MNHNY and CDR2 is SVGAGI (reference sequence). The CDR3 coding sequence is TGTGCCAGCAGTTACCGCGGGGACGAGCAGTACTTC. Amino acid sequence: CASSYRGDEQYF.

This clone was observed a handful of times. The rearrangement uses TRBV7-6 and TRBJ2-7; perhaps TRBD1 as D (5 bases). V lost 0 bases and J 2 bases, leaving 5 bases between the germline ends. CDR3 size: 13 residues. Germline CDR1 reads SGHVS; CDR2 reads FNYEAQ. The CDR3 nucleotides read TGTGCCAGCAGCTTAGCGACAGCCTACGAGCAGTACTTC. It yields the protein CASSLATAYEQYF.

This clone was picked up a small number of times. J is TRBJ2-1 and V is TRBV27, with D perhaps assigned TRBD1 or TRBD2 (5 bases each). V was trimmed by 5 bases and J by 0 bases, leaving 11 bases between them. The length of the CDR3 is 15 residues. The germline V gene has CDR1 MNHEY and CDR2 SMNVEV (reference sequence). The DNA of the CDR3 is TGTGCCAGCAGTCCAGGGAGCAGCTCCTACAATGAGCAGTTCTTC. It translates to CASSPGSSSYNEQFF.

The chain joins TRBV7-9 to TRBJ2-3; D unresolved. This CDR3 comprises 13 residues. Germline CDR1 reads SEHNR; CDR2 reads FQNEAQ (reference sequence). Deletions cut 6 bases from V and 6 bases from J, with 13 bases between. The CDR3 reads CASRSPMADTQYF. The CDR3, as DNA: TGTGCCAGCAGATCCCCTATGGCGGATACGCAGTATTTT.

The rearrangement joins TRBV27 to TRBJ2-1, with D possibly being TRBD1 (5 bases). Germline V gene data show CDR1 as MNHEY and CDR2 as SMNVEV (reference sequence). The length of the CDR3 is 14 residues. V was clipped by 1 base and J by 2 bases, with 6 bases between them. The CDR3: CASSLYRPYNEQFF. The DNA of the CDR3 is TGTGCCAGCAGTTTATACAGGCCCTACAATGAGCAGTTCTTC.

J is TRBJ1-5 and V is TRBV28; no clear D. Trimming cost V 4 bases and J 2 bases, with 9 bases left between them. CDR1 and CDR2 from the germline V gene are MDHEN and SYDVKM. This CDR3 has 14 residues. This CDR3 reads CASSSPIGNQPQHF. The CDR3 DNA reads TGTGCCAGCAGTTCCCCCATAGGCAATCAGCCCCAGCATTTT.

This clone occurred a few times. This rearrangement joins TRBV7-9 to TRBJ1-4, with TRBD1 matching 9 bases. Germline-derived CDR1 and CDR2 are SEHNR and FQNEAQ (reference sequence). Trimming took 5 bases from V and 14 from J; bases not matched to a gene: 15. The CDR3 has 15 residues. CDR3 in DNA: TGTGCCAGCAGCGAAGGAGGGACAGGGCCCCTCAGGCTGTTTTTT. This gives the protein CASSEGGTGPLRLFF.

V and J are TRBV15 and TRBJ1-2; D may be TRBD1 (6 bases). Between the trimmed V and J ends, which lost 0 bases and 8 bases, there was a span of 16 bases. The CDR3 runs to 15 residues. The V gene's germline CDR1 is LNHNV and CDR2 YYDKDF (reference sequence). This chain's CDR3 is CATSRDVLTGSGYTF. CDR3 coding DNA: TGTGCCACCAGCAGAGATGTTCTAACAGGGTCCGGCTACACCTTC.

This clone appeared once. The chain uses TRBV7-2 and TRBJ2-1; 9 positions agree with TRBD2. Germline V gene lookup returns CDR1 SGHTA and CDR2 FQGNSA. The CDR3 spans 14 residues. V was pared by 3 bases and J by 3 bases, with 0 bases of the junction left unmatched. The CDR3 nucleotides are TGTGCCAGCAGCTTTAGCGGGGGCTACAATGAGCAGTTCTTC. This encodes CASSFSGGYNEQFF.

As to this clone: The same CDR3 is also encoded by other DNA sequences in this sample. This chain connects TRBV9 to TRBJ2-3; D gene uncertain. Trimming took 0 bases from V and 2 from J, leaving 7 bases between them. From germline, CDR1 is SGDLS and CDR2 YYNGEE. The CDR3 has 14 residues. CDR3 sequence reads: CASSVDGLTDTQYF. The CDR3 nucleotides read TGTGCCAGCAGCGTAGATGGCCTCACAGATACGCAGTATTTT. The full variable domain, completed using reference TRBV9 and TRBJ2-3, is DSGVTQTPKHLITATGQRVTLRCSPRSGDLSVYWYQQSLDQGLQFLIQYYNGEERAKGNILERFSAQQFPDLHSELNLSSLELGDSALYFCASSVDGLTDTQYFGPGTRLTVL.

The CDR3 sequence: CASSVGANEQFF. DNA of the CDR3: TGTGCCAGCAGTGTGGGTGCCAATGAGCAGTTCTTC. The J gene is TRBJ2-1, the V gene TRBV2, with no clear D. The V end lost 4 bases, the J end lost 6 bases, and 7 bases lay between the germline ends. This CDR3 comprises 12 residues. CDR1 SNHLY and CDR2 FYNNEI come from the germline V gene.